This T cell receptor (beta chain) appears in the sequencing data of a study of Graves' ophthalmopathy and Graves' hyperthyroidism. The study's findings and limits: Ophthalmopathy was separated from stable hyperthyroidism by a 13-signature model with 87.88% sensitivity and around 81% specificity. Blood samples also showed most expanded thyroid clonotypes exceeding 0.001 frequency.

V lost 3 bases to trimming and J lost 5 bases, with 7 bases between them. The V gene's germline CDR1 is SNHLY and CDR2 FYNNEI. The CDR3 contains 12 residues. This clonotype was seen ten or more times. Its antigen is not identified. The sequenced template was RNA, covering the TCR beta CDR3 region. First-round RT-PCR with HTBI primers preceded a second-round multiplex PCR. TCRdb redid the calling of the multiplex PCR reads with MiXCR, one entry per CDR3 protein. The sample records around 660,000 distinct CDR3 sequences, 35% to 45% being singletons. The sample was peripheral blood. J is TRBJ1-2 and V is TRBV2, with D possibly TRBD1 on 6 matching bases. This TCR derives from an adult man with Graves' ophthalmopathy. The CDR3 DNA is TGTGCCAGCAGTGAGAGGGGGTATGGCTACACCTTC. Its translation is CASSERGYGYTF.